This section outlines one TCR beta chain sequence together with its context. Its antigen is not known. The record originates from a study of OX40 agonist ivuxolimab in advanced cancers. As for the study in general: Treatment received earlier with anti-PD-1, anti-PD-L1 or anti-CTLA-4 agents was allowed, and roughly 40% had some. Study conclusions and caveats: It was also the case that some nonresponders had low normalized T-cell clonal expansion.

Blood sampling was done at baseline, cycle 4 day 1, and cycle 7 day 1. CDR1 MDHEN and CDR2 SYDVKM come from the germline V gene. CDR3 length equals 14 residues. Trimming stripped 5 bases from V and 0 bases from J, with 9 bases between. Only in-frame clones appear in the TCRdb table, and some are missing; sequencing was by immunoSEQ multiplex PCR. The sample records 67,000 or so clones, about 87% being singletons. The sequence was obtained from an adult with an advanced solid tumor such as melanoma, head and neck, liver or kidney cancer. This specimen was CD4+ or CD8+ T cells sorted from blood, taken in a trial of the OX40 agonist ivuxolimab. This chain connects TRBV28 to TRBJ2-3; tentative D call: TRBD2 (6 bases). Here the CDR3 DNA reads TGTGCCAGCAGTCCGGCGGGGAGCACAGATACGCAGTATTTT. This encodes CASSPAGSTDTQYF.